What follows is one T cell receptor beta chain and its context. The data belong to a study of blood T cell repertoires in COVID-19. Study overall: T cells, B-cell-depleted T cells, or PBMCs supplied cDNA or gDNA.

Per the original data handling: Quantification of nucleated cells was approximated via reference gene primer amplification. TCRdb's copy holds only in-frame clones and misses some; the assay was immunoSEQ multiplex PCR. V and J calls and clone size come straight from that table; D and trimming were deduced from the DNA. The sample includes about 160,000 clones, about 90% of them seen just once. Trimming removed 5 bases at V and 0 bases at J, with 12 bases between. This CDR3 is built from 15 residues. The germline CDR1 and CDR2 sequences are SGHTA and FQGTGA. Those enrolled in Seattle joined during active infection and were followed longitudinally afterward.

Sample: peripheral blood. This receptor was obtained from a man aged 30 to 45 with COVID-19, enrolled during active disease. The gene calls are TRBV7-3 and TRBJ2-3; possibly TRBD2 for D (5 bases). CDR3 sequence (DNA): TGTGCCAGCAGCGTCGGACGGACTAGCACAGATACGCAGTATTTT. Protein sequence: CASSVGRTSTDTQYF.